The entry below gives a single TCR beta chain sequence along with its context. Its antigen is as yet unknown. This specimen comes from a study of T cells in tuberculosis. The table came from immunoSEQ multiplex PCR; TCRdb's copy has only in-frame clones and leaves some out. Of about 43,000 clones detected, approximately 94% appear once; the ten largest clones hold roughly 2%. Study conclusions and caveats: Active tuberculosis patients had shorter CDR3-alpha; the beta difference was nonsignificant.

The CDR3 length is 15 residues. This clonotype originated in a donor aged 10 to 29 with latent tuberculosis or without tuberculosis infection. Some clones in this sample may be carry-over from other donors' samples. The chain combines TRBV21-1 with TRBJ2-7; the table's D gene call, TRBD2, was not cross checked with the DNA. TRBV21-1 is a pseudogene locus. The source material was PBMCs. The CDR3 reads CASSTRLASHYEQYF. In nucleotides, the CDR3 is TGTGCCAGCAGCACCCGACTAGCGAGTCACTACGAGCAGTACTTC.